These 23 T cell receptor beta chains originate from one sample sequenced in a study of CD8 T cells in ankylosing spondylitis. These receptors are not linked to any known antigen. Study results and limitations: Roughly eight highly homologous variants made up a TCR beta motif that seemed to typify ankylosing spondylitis blood.

From the 5' RACE reads, TCRdb called clonotypes with MiXCR, one entry per CDR3 protein. The sample records fewer than 450,000 distinct CDR3 sequences, more than 15% being singletons. Source material: blood, either unsorted or a sorted T cell fraction (not recorded which). The receptor set was obtained from a male donor with ankylosing spondylitis.

J is TRBJ2-7 and V is TRBV6-5; D possibly corresponds to TRBD2 (7 bases). Germline CDR1 is MNHEY and CDR2 is SVGAGI. V lost 0 bases, J lost 0 bases, and 12 bases lay in between. The CDR3 spans 16 residues. The CDR3 region is CASSYSTGTNSYEQYF. In DNA, the CDR3 is TGTGCCAGCAGTTACTCAACAGGGACTAACTCCTACGAGCAGTACTTC.

The V gene is TRBV24-1, the J gene TRBJ2-7; 9 bases are shared with TRBD2. The V gene end was trimmed by 3 bases and the J gene end by 2 bases; junction bases not matched to a gene: 7. The CDR3 contains 16 residues. Germline V gene data show CDR1 as KGHDR and CDR2 as SFDVKD. The CDR3 is CATSDPGTSKPYEQYF. CDR3 in DNA: TGTGCCACCAGTGATCCCGGGACTAGCAAGCCCTACGAGCAGTACTTC.

The sample holds a few counts of this clonotype. The chain joins TRBV12-3 or TRBV12-4 to TRBJ1-3; maybe TRBD1 (5 bases). Trimming took 7 bases from V and 1 from J, leaving 17 bases between them. CDR3 length equals 16 residues. DNA of the CDR3: TGTGCCAGCACTACCCCTGGCCAGGGTTCTGGAAACACCATATATTTT. It translates to CASTTPGQGSGNTIYF.

This chain links TRBV28 with TRBJ1-1; 8 nucleotides match TRBD1. J gave up 1 base and V 5 bases, and 6 bases lay outside the gene matches. Germline V gene lookup returns CDR1 MDHEN and CDR2 SYDVKM. There are 15 residues in the CDR3. The DNA of the CDR3 is TGTGCCAGCAGTACTCAGGGGACAGGGAACACTGAAGCTTTCTTT. This codes for CASSTQGTGNTEAFF. The complete variable domain, with remaining parts taken from reference TRBV28 and TRBJ1-1, reads DVKVTQSSRYLVKRTGEKVFLECVQDMDHENMFWYRQDPGLGLRLIYFSYDVKMKEKGDIPEGYSVSREKKERFSLILESASTNQTSMYLCASSTQGTGNTEAFFGQGTRLTVV.

The chain has TRBV5-1 and TRBJ2-7, with 7 bases matching TRBD1. V trimming: 5 bases; J trimming: 1 base; junction bases outside the gene matches: 6. CDR1 is SGHRS and CDR2 is YFSETQ in the germline V gene. This CDR3 comprises 14 residues. In DNA, the CDR3 is TGCGCCAGCAGGGGGGACAGACCTTCCTACGAGCAGTACTTC. As protein: CASRGDRPSYEQYF.

This clonotype was seen a handful of times. The V and J genes are TRBV6-1 and TRBJ1-1; D is ambiguous. V shed 1 base and J shed 3 bases, with 9 bases lying between them. CDR1 and CDR2 from the germline V gene are MNHNS and SASEGT. The CDR3 contains 14 residues. CDR3 nucleotides: TGTGCCAGCAGTGAAGGGGGTTTGGACACTGAAGCTTTCTTT. Its protein product is CASSEGGLDTEAFF.

This clonotype was recorded a few times. The chain uses TRBV6-2 or TRBV6-3 and TRBJ1-5, with D possibly matching TRBD1 (5 bases). The CDR3 covers 14 residues. V was clipped by 8 bases and J by 6 bases, with 17 bases between them. Germline-derived CDR1 and CDR2 are MNHEY and SVGEGT. The CDR3 bases are TGTGCCAGCCGGCCAGGGCAGAGAGGTCAGCCCCAGCATTTT. Protein: CASRPGQRGQPQHF.

The rearrangement links TRBV29-1 to TRBJ1-1; D is unresolved. Germline-derived CDR1 and CDR2 are SQVTM and ANQGSEA. The CDR3 runs 13 residues. V lost 6 bases and J lost 1, with 12 bases in between. CDR3 DNA: TGCAGCGTAGAACAGAATACGAACACTGAAGCTTTCTTT. Translation: CSVEQNTNTEAFF.

The rearrangement joins TRBV6-1 to TRBJ1-2; 12 bases agree with TRBD1. Trimming removed 2 bases from V and 7 bases from J; junction bases left unmatched: 5. This CDR3 has 15 residues. Germline CDR1 reads MNHNS; CDR2 reads SASEGT. CDR3 nucleotide sequence: TGTGCCAGCAGTGAACCGGGACAGGGGGCAGGTGGCTACACCTTC. It yields the protein CASSEPGQGAGGYTF.

The chain joins TRBV5-4 to TRBJ1-4; D call uncertain. The CDR3 runs to 15 residues. Germline assignment: CDR1 SGHNT and CDR2 YYREEE (reference sequence). V was clipped by 0 bases and J by 0 bases, with 6 bases between them. This CDR3 reads CASSLEPSTNEKLFF. CDR3 nucleotide sequence: TGTGCCAGCAGCTTGGAACCCTCAACTAATGAAAAACTGTTTTTT.

This clonotype has a handful of counts. This chain joins TRBV12-3 or TRBV12-4 and TRBJ2-1, with 10 bases that match TRBD2. V shed 6 bases and J 2 bases; nucleotides not matched to a gene: 4. CDR3 length equals 15 residues. CDR3 in amino acids: CASRRAGGTYNEQFF. As DNA, the CDR3 is TGTGCCAGCAGACGAGCGGGGGGGACCTACAATGAGCAGTTCTTC.

This sequence joins TRBV20-1 and TRBJ1-1; 8 nucleotides align to TRBD1. V shed 7 bases and J 10 bases; nucleotides not matched to a gene: 5. The CDR3 totals 10 residues. Germline-derived CDR1 and CDR2 are DFQATT and SNEGSKA (reference sequence). CDR3 in DNA: TGCAGTGGGGTGGACAGGGTAGCTTTCTTT. Encoded protein: CSGVDRVAFF.

V is TRBV20-1 and J is TRBJ2-5; TRBD2 matches at 7 bases. The CDR3 extends over 15 amino acids. J lost 4 bases, V lost 1 base, and 9 bases had no gene match. CDR1 and CDR2 (germline): DFQATT, SNEGSKA (reference sequence). The CDR3, as DNA: TGCAGTGCTAGAGCGTCCGGGACTACCCGAGAGACCCAGTACTTC. It encodes CSARASGTTRETQYF.

The V and J genes are TRBV4-1 and TRBJ2-1; the D is unclear. CDR3 length: 16 residues. Germline lookup yields CDR1 MGHRA and CDR2 YSYEKL. The germline V and J ends were trimmed by 0 bases and 1 base, with 10 bases remaining between them. CDR3 protein: CASSQDQFGSYNEQFF. CDR3 DNA sequence: TGCGCCAGCAGCCAAGATCAGTTTGGTTCCTACAATGAGCAGTTCTTC.

The genes are TRBV2 and TRBJ2-3; 8 bases agree with TRBD2. The trim removed 7 bases at V and 2 bases at J, leaving 11 bases unmatched. The CDR3 length is 16 residues. Germline V gene lookup returns CDR1 SNHLY and CDR2 FYNNEI. The CDR3 nucleotides are TGTGCCAGCATTGGGGGGCTAGCGGGCCTCACAGATACGCAGTATTTT. It is translated as CASIGGLAGLTDTQYF.

The chain combines TRBV30 with TRBJ1-1; D perhaps matches TRBD1 (6 bases). The germline V and J ends were trimmed by 5 bases and 2 bases, with 12 bases remaining between them. CDR1 is GTSNPN, CDR2 SVGIG, per germline (reference sequence). The CDR3 contains 13 residues. DNA for the CDR3: TGTGCCTGGGGGAAGGGGGGAAACACTGAAGCTTTCTTT. Translating gives CAWGKGGNTEAFF.

The chain couples TRBV28 to TRBJ2-5; 10 nucleotides line up with TRBD2. Germline assignment: CDR1 MDHEN and CDR2 SYDVKM. J lost 5 bases, V lost 5 bases, and 8 bases had no gene match. The CDR3 has 15 residues. The CDR3 coding sequence is TGTGCCAGCAGTGGGCTAGCGGGAGCCGAGGAGACCCAGTACTTC. This gives the protein CASSGLAGAEETQYF.

This clonotype was seen more than once but under ten times. V and J are TRBV6-2 or TRBV6-3 and TRBJ2-7; 7 bases align to TRBD1. After removal of 8 bases from V and 2 bases from J, the junction contained 6 bases not matched to a gene. Germline V gene data show CDR1 as MNHEY and CDR2 as SVGEGT. The CDR3 is 13 amino acids. The CDR3 DNA is TGTGCCAGCGCCACGACAGGGACCTACGAGCAGTACTTC. Protein sequence: CASATTGTYEQYF.

The gene calls are TRBV6-1 and TRBJ2-5; tentatively, D is TRBD2 (6 bases). The CDR3 consists of 13 residues. Per germline, CDR1 MNHNS and CDR2 SASEGT. V gave up 3 bases and J gave up 4 bases, with 9 bases separating them. This CDR3 is CASSDLARETQYF. The DNA of the CDR3 is TGTGCCAGCAGTGATCTAGCGAGAGAGACCCAGTACTTC.

V and J are TRBV14 and TRBJ2-1; 14 nucleotides line up with TRBD2. With V trimmed by 3 bases and J by 7 bases, 5 bases remained unmatched. This CDR3 spans 16 amino acids. The germline gives CDR1 SGHDN, CDR2 FVKESK. The CDR3, as DNA: TGTGCCAGCAGCCACCCGGGACTAGCGGGAGCTAATGAGCAGTTCTTC. Residues: CASSHPGLAGANEQFF.

In its sample, this clonotype was seen a few times. This sequence joins TRBV7-2 and TRBJ2-1; TRBD1 matches at 9 bases. CDR3 size: 16 residues. After removal of 5 bases from V and 3 bases from J, the junction contained 8 bases not matched to a gene. Germline CDR1 reads SGHTA; CDR2 reads FQGNSA. The CDR3 DNA reads TGTGCCAGCAGCGCCCGGACAGGGGCGTTCTACAATGAGCAGTTCTTC. Residues: CASSARTGAFYNEQFF.

The chain carries TRBV5-1 and TRBJ1-1; weak D call: TRBD1 (5 bases). The CDR3 has 17 amino acids. Germline CDR1 SGHRS, CDR2 YFSETQ. Trimming left V 3 bases short and J 4 bases short, with 22 bases between. CDR3 region: CASSSGSGSGSATEAFF. The CDR3 bases are TGCGCCAGCAGCTCTGGTTCGGGATCAGGGTCGGCCACTGAAGCTTTCTTT.

This clonotype was recorded a few times. The chain joins TRBV6-2 or TRBV6-3 to TRBJ1-2; possibly TRBD1 for D (6 bases). Germline CDR1 is MNHEY and CDR2 is SVGEGT. V was trimmed by 8 bases and J by 8 bases, leaving 18 bases between them. The CDR3 runs 13 residues. DNA for the CDR3: TGTGCCAGCGGCGGGGGGCGGTCGTACGGCTACACCTTC. Translated, it gives CASGGGRSYGYTF.